The 25 T cell receptor beta chains below come from one sample, sequenced in a study of a mutant IDH1 vaccine in newly diagnosed glioma. No antigens are known for them. Time point here: week 5, during vaccination. Topical imiquimod was applied with each vaccine dose, which held 300 ug of mutant IDH1 20-mer peptide. Libraries were prepared by immunoSEQ multiplex PCR; TCRdb keeps only in-frame clonotypes and omits some of them. The sample records 32,000 or so clones, 75% to 90% being singletons. Sequencing used peripheral blood mononuclear cells (PBMCs), obtained from a glioma patient whose treatment included an IDH1 peptide vaccine. These receptors were taken from a woman in her thirties or forties with glioma. Some clones in this sample may be carry-over from other donors' samples.

The gene calls are TRBV29-1 and TRBJ2-7; D gene uncertain. V was cut by 2 bases and J by 6 bases, with 14 bases left in between. Germline V lookup: CDR1 SQVTM, CDR2 ANQGSEA. This CDR3 region has 13 residues. The CDR3 DNA is TGCAGCGTTGAACCACCTAACGCCCGCGAGCAGTACTTC. Translation: CSVEPPNAREQYF.

This clone appeared once. The CDR3, as DNA: TGTGCCAGCAGTCCATTTCGACAGGGGGGCCATGGCTACACCTTC. This codes for CASSPFRQGGHGYTF. This chain connects TRBV27 to TRBJ1-2, with 9 bases identical to TRBD1. Trimming cost V 5 bases and J 6 bases; bases outside gene matches: 10. This CDR3 has 15 amino acids. Germline V lookup: CDR1 MNHEY, CDR2 SMNVEV (reference sequence).

The V gene is TRBV4-1, the J gene TRBJ2-5, with 10 bases lining up with TRBD2. The V gene end was trimmed by 1 base and the J gene end by 1 base; junction bases not matched to a gene: 9. Per germline, CDR1 MGHRA and CDR2 YSYEKL. This CDR3 is built from 18 residues. The CDR3 coding sequence is TGCGCCAGCAGCCAAGGAATTAGCGGGAGGCCTCCCCAAGAGACCCAGTACTTC. It is translated as CASSQGISGRPPQETQYF.

This chain links TRBV18 with TRBJ2-2, with 7 bases identical to TRBD2. Germline trimming cut 6 bases from V and 1 base from J; bases unmatched to any gene: 8. This CDR3 comprises 16 residues. Germline V gene lookup returns CDR1 KGHSH and CDR2 LQKENI. CDR3 sequence reads: CASSPYGGMNTGELFF. CDR3 bases: TGTGCCAGCTCCCCCTACGGGGGGATGAACACCGGGGAGCTGTTTTTT.

The chain couples TRBV5-1 to TRBJ1-4, with D maybe TRBD1 (5 bases). Germline V gene lookup returns CDR1 SGHRS and CDR2 YFSETQ. There are 14 residues in the CDR3. V lost 2 bases, J lost 4 bases, and 9 bases lay in between. In DNA form, the CDR3 reads TGCGCCAGCAGCTTCGGTCAGGGTAATGAAAAACTGTTTTTT. It encodes CASSFGQGNEKLFF.

V usage is TRBV5-1 and J usage is TRBJ1-5; D ambiguous. The germline V gene has CDR1 SGHRS and CDR2 YFSETQ. V lost 0 bases, J lost 6 bases, and 10 bases lay in between. The CDR3 totals 14 residues. The CDR3 here is CASSLGAEGQPQHF. In DNA, the CDR3 is TGCGCCAGCAGCTTGGGGGCCGAGGGTCAGCCCCAGCATTTT.

The gene calls are TRBV27 and TRBJ2-7; D unclear. The germline V and J ends were trimmed by 6 bases and 2 bases, with 11 bases remaining between them. CDR3 length: 13 amino acids. Germline CDR1 and CDR2: MNHEY and SMNVEV (reference sequence). The CDR3, as DNA: TGTGCCAGCAGCGCCTTCCTTACCTACGAGCAGTACTTC. This translates into CASSAFLTYEQYF.

This clone was counted a single time. The rearrangement links TRBV19 to TRBJ2-3; no definite D call. Germline CDR1 LNHDA, CDR2 SQIVND (reference sequence). V lost 6 bases and J 2 bases, leaving 12 bases between the germline ends. The CDR3 spans 14 residues. This CDR3 reads CASRARTTTDTQYF. The CDR3 bases are TGTGCCAGTAGGGCGAGGACGACCACAGATACGCAGTATTTT.

V is TRBV27 and J is TRBJ2-7; TRBD1 matches at 9 bases. The V gene's germline CDR1 is MNHEY and CDR2 SMNVEV (reference sequence). The CDR3 spans 16 residues. V gave up 4 bases and J gave up 2 bases; unmatched junction bases: 9. The CDR3 loop is CASSSDRGPDAYEQYF. CDR3 coding DNA: TGTGCCAGCAGTTCGGACAGGGGACCGGACGCCTACGAGCAGTACTTC.

V is TRBV19 and J is TRBJ2-3, with TRBD2 matching 12 bases. The germline CDR1 and CDR2 sequences are LNHDA and SQIVND (reference sequence). V gave up 2 bases and J gave up 6 bases; unmatched junction bases: 3. The CDR3 is 15 residues long. In DNA form, the CDR3 reads TGTGCCAGTAGTATACTAGCGGGGGGGCTGGATACGCAGTATTTT. Amino acids: CASSILAGGLDTQYF.

This chain joins TRBV7-9 and TRBJ1-2, with unresolved D. V was cut by 0 bases and J by 8 bases, with 10 bases left in between. CDR1 is SEHNR and CDR2 is FQNEAQ in the germline V gene (reference sequence). CDR3 length: 13 residues. The CDR3 reads CASSLATTLGYTF. CDR3 bases: TGTGCCAGCAGCTTAGCTACGACGTTAGGCTACACCTTC.

The chain links TRBV12-5 to TRBJ1-1; no definite D call. CDR3 size: 12 residues. Germline CDR1 is LGHNT and CDR2 is FRNRAP. Deletions cut 7 bases from V and 7 bases from J, with 13 bases between. Here the CDR3 DNA reads TGTGCTAGTGTTTACCGAGGAGGTGAAGCTTTCTTT. This translates into CASVYRGGEAFF.

The rearrangement uses TRBV5-1 and TRBJ2-7; TRBD1 agrees at 11 bases. J lost 4 bases, V lost 4 bases, and 4 bases had no gene match. Germline V lookup: CDR1 SGHRS, CDR2 YFSETQ. CDR3 length: 14 residues. The chain's CDR3 is CASSLGQGEYEQYF. The CDR3 DNA is TGCGCCAGCAGCCTGGGACAGGGGGAGTACGAGCAGTACTTC.

The V and J genes are TRBV29-1 and TRBJ2-1, with D perhaps matching TRBD1 or TRBD2 (5 bases each). CDR3 length equals 13 residues. The V end lost 7 bases, the J end lost 9 bases, and 19 bases lay between the germline ends. Looked up from germline, CDR1 is SQVTM and CDR2 is ANQGSEA. The CDR3 coding sequence is TGCAGCGCCCGTCGGGGCCCAACCGGTGAGCAGTTCTTC. This translates into CSARRGPTGEQFF.

V gene TRBV2 combines with J gene TRBJ2-5; possibly TRBD1 or TRBD2 for D (5 bases each). Germline lookup yields CDR1 SNHLY and CDR2 FYNNEI. The V gene lost 8 bases and the J gene lost 1 base, with 11 bases spanning the gap. The CDR3 has 13 residues. This CDR3 reads CASLAGIQETQYF. For the CDR3, the DNA is TGTGCCAGCCTAGCAGGGATCCAAGAGACCCAGTACTTC.

The rearrangement joins TRBV4-3 to TRBJ2-5; D call uncertain. The length of the CDR3 is 15 residues. Germline V CDR1 and CDR2: LGHNA, YSLEER. Trimming took 0 bases from V and 1 from J, leaving 9 bases between them. The CDR3 sequence is CASSQDWRSQETQYF. The CDR3 DNA reads as TGCGCCAGCAGCCAAGACTGGAGAAGCCAAGAGACCCAGTACTTC.

J is TRBJ1-5 and V is TRBV4-3; D is perhaps TRBD1 (5 bases). There are 18 residues in the CDR3. V shed 0 bases and J shed 2 bases, with 17 bases lying between them. Germline V CDR1 and CDR2: LGHNA, YSLEER. CDR3 sequence reads: CASSQEVTGLGGNQPQHF. As DNA, the CDR3 is TGCGCCAGCAGCCAAGAGGTCACGGGACTGGGGGGCAATCAGCCCCAGCATTTT.

This chain joins TRBV5-3 and TRBJ1-1, with D uncertain. TRBV5-3 is noted as an ORF with a role that remains uncertain. The V end lost 0 bases, the J end lost 10 bases, and 25 bases lay between the germline ends. The CDR3 is 17 residues long. The DNA for the CDR3 is TGTGCCAGAAGCTTGGCCGAAGGACGGATGAAGGGTTTTGGAGCTTTCTTT. Translated, it gives CARSLAEGRMKGFGAFF.

In its sample, this clone was seen once. The V gene is TRBV7-2, the J gene TRBJ1-1; 7 bases fit TRBD1. V shed 3 bases, J shed 1 base, and the junction held 5 bases outside the gene matches. In germline, CDR1 is SGHTA, CDR2 FQGNSA. This CDR3 contains 15 residues. The DNA for the CDR3 is TGTGCCAGCAGCTTCCATGGGACAGCGAACACTGAAGCTTTCTTT. Amino acids: CASSFHGTANTEAFF.

The CDR3 DNA is TGTGCCAGCAGCTTAGCCCTACTACAAGAGACCCAGTACTTC. Translated: CASSLALLQETQYF. The chain has TRBV7-8 and TRBJ2-5; D remains ambiguous. V lost 0 bases and J 2 bases, leaving 7 bases between the germline ends. Germline lookup yields CDR1 SGHVS and CDR2 FQNEAQ. The CDR3 sequence is 14 residues long.

The CDR3 loop reads CASSQTMGDSPLHF. The CDR3 nucleotides read TGTGCCAGCAGCCAAACGATGGGGGATTCACCCCTCCACTTT. The chain recombines TRBV13 with TRBJ1-6, with D possibly matching TRBD1 (5 bases). Germline V gene sequence: CDR1 PRHDT, CDR2 FYEKMQ (reference sequence). V was shortened by 5 bases and J by 8 bases, with 13 bases between the two germline ends. This CDR3 region has 14 residues.

The chain recombines TRBV4-3 with TRBJ2-1, with D perhaps matching TRBD1 (6 bases). The CDR3 loop spans 16 amino acids. Trimming removed 2 bases at V and 2 bases at J, with 13 bases between. CDR1 is LGHNA, CDR2 YSLEER, per germline. The CDR3 DNA follows: TGCGCCAGCAGCCAAAGTTCCCAGGGGACCTACAATGAGCAGTTCTTC. Its translation is CASSQSSQGTYNEQFF.

This clone has a single count. The V call is TRBV7-2, the J call TRBJ1-5; D unclear. The V end lost 3 bases, the J end lost 0 bases, and 6 bases lay between the germline ends. The CDR3 is 14 amino acids. The germline V gene encodes CDR1 SGHTA and CDR2 FQGNSA. CDR3 DNA sequence: TGTGCCAGCAGCTTGGGCGATAGCAATCAGCCCCAGCATTTT. Its protein product is CASSLGDSNQPQHF.

The chain carries TRBV6-1 and TRBJ2-4; D is possibly TRBD1 or TRBD2 (5 bases each). Germline values: CDR1 MNHNS, CDR2 SASEGT. There are 11 residues in the CDR3. Trimming stripped 4 bases from V and 7 bases from J, with 5 bases between. DNA for the CDR3: TGTGCCAGCAGTGGGGGGAACATTCAGTACTTC. Translated: CASSGGNIQYF.

This chain links TRBV7-3 with TRBJ2-2; 8 bases fit TRBD2. The CDR3 is 17 residues long. CDR1 and CDR2 from the germline V gene are SGHTA and FQGTGA. J lost 7 bases, V lost 0 bases, and 10 bases had no gene match. DNA of the CDR3: TGTGCCAGCAGCTTAACAGCAAGCGGGAGTACGGTCGGGGAGCTGTTTTTT. It codes for CASSLTASGSTVGELFF.